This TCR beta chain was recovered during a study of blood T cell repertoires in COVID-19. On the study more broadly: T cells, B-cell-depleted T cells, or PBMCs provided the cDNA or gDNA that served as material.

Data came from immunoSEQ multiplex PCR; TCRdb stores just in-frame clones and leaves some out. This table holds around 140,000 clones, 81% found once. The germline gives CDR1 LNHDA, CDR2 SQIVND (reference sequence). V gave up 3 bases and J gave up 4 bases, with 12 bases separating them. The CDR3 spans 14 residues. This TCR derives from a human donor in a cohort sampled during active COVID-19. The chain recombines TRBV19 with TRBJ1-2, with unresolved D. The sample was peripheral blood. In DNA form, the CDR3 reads TGTGCCAGTAGTATGACAAAACCTCCCTATGGCTACACCTTC. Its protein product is CASSMTKPPYGYTF.